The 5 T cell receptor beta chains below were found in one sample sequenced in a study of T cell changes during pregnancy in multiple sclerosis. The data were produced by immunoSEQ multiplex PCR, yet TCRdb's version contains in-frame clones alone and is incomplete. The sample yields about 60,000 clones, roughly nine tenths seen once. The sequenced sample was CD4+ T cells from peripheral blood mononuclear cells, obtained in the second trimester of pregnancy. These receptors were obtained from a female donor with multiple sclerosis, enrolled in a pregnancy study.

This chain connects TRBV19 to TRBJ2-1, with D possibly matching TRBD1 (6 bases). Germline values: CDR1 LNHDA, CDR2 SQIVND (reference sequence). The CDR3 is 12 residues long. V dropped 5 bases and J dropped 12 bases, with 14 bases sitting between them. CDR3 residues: CASSLPPGVQFF. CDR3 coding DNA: TGTGCCAGTAGTCTACCACCAGGGGTGCAGTTCTTC.

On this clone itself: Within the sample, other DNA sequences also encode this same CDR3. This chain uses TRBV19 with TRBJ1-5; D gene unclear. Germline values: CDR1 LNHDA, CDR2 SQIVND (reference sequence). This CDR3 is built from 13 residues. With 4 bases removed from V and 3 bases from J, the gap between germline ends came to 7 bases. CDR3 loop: CASSKNINQPQHF. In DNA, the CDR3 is TGTGCCAGTAGTAAAAACATCAATCAGCCCCAGCATTTT.

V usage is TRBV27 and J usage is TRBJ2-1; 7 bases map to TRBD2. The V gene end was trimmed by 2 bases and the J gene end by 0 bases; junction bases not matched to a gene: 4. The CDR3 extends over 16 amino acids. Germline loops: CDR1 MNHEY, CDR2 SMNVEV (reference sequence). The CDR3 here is CASSLVGRSSYNEQFF. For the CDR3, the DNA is TGTGCCAGCAGTTTAGTCGGGAGGAGCTCCTACAATGAGCAGTTCTTC.

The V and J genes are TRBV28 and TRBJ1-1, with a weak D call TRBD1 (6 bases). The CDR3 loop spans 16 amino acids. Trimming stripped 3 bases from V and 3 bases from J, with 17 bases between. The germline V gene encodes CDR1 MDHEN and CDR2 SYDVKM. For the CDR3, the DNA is TGTGCCAGCAGTTTCACTCTCGGACAGCCTCACACTGAAGCTTTCTTT. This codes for CASSFTLGQPHTEAFF.

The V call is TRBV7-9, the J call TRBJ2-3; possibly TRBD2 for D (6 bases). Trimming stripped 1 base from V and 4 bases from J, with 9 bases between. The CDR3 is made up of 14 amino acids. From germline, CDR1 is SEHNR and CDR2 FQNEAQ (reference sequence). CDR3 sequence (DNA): TGTGCCAGCAGCTTAGGGGACTCCCCAGATACGCAGTATTTT. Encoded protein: CASSLGDSPDTQYF.